Below, one T cell receptor (beta chain) is given with its context. Its antigen is currently unknown. PCR employed 60 Vbeta and 13 Jbeta primers. Profiling relied on immunoSEQ multiplex PCR, and the TCRdb table lists in-frame clones only, not all of them. The data hold 150,000 to 200,000 clones, with approximately 65% observed a single time. The data were taken from a study of cytomegalovirus exposure and HLA in healthy donors. Study summary: Out of several hundred genotyped donors, roughly 83% belonged to the Caucasian-associated ancestry cluster.

Per the germline V gene, CDR1 is SGHRS and CDR2 is YFSETQ. The CDR3 length is 13 residues. J was trimmed by 14 bases and V by 0 bases; bases with no gene match: 6. Findings and caveats of the study: The authors enumerated 164 TCR beta chains as linked to cytomegalovirus. In vitro testing confirmed a few CMV-associated chains as specific for CMV antigens. When analyzed later, a missense DCLRE1C variant was found to be linked to TCR beta V- and J-gene trimming.

Material: PBMCs. The chain carries TRBV5-1 and TRBJ2-1; 9 bases are shared with TRBD1. The sequence was obtained from a man aged 35-49 years in good health and CMV-seronegative. Here the CDR3 DNA reads TGCGCCAGCAGCTTGGAGACAGGGGGTCGTGAGTTCTTC. The encoded protein is CASSLETGGREFF.